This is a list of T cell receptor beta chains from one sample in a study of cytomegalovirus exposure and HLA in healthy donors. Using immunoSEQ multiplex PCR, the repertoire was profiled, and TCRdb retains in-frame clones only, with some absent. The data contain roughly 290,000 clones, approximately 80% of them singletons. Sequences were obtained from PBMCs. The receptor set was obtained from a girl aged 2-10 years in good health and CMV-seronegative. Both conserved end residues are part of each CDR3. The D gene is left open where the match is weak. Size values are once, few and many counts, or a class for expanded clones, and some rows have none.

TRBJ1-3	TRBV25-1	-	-	TGTGCCAGCACCGACAGGAGCTCTGGAAACACCATATATTTT	CASTDRSSGNTIYF
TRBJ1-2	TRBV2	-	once	TGTGCCAGCAGTGAAGACATATCCTTTACTGGCTACACCTTC	CASSEDISFTGYTF
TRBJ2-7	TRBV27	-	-	TGTGCCAGCAGTTTAAGGGGATACTACGAGCAGTACTTC	CASSLRGYYEQYF
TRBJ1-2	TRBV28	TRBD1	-	TGTGCCAGCAGTTTTCCAATTACAGGGGGGGACTATGGCTACACCTTC	CASSFPITGGDYGYTF
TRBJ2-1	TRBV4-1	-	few	TGCGCCAGCAGCCAAGATACGGCACTACGTGCCCCCCTCGGCAATGAGCAGTTCTTC	CASSQDTALRAPLGNEQFF
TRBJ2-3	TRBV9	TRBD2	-	TGTGCCAGCAGCCCGGCGGGAGGGCGGACAGATACGCAGTATTTT	CASSPAGGRTDTQYF
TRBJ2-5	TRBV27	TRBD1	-	TGTGCCAGCAGTTTAAAGACAGGGTGGGAGACCCAGTACTTC	CASSLKTGWETQYF
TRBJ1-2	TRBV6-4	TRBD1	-	TGTGCCAGCAGTGAGAGGTTTATGGCGGACAGGCTCTATGGCTACACCTTC	CASSERFMADRLYGYTF
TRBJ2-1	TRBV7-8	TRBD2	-	TGTGCCAGCAGCACCTATAGCGGGGGGGCCGACAATGAGCAGTTCTTC	CASSTYSGGADNEQFF
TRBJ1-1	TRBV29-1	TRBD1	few	TGCAGCACGCAGACCTCCGGGACAGGGCTTTCGAGTGAAGCTTTCTTT	CSTQTSGTGLSSEAFF
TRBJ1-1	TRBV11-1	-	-	TGTGCCAGCAGCTTATCGAAGACAGGCCGTTACACTGAAGCTTTCTTT	CASSLSKTGRYTEAFF
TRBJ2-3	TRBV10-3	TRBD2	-	TGTGCCATCAGTGGCCCCCCTTTGAGCGGGAGTATAGATACGCAGTATTTT	CAISGPPLSGSIDTQYF
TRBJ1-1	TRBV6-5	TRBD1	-	TGTGCCAGCAGTCGCACAGGGGGAACTGAAGCTTTCTTT	CASSRTGGTEAFF
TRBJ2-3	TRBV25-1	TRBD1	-	TGTGCCAGCCGGGACAGAGCCACAGATACGCAGTATTTT	CASRDRATDTQYF
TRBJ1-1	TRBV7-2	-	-	TGTGCCAGCATCCCCGGACAGTCGAACACTGAAGCTTTCTTT	CASIPGQSNTEAFF
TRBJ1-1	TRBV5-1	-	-	TGCGCCAGCAAACTTGGGGGGACTGAAGCTTTCTTT	CASKLGGTEAFF
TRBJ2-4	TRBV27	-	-	TGTGCCAGCGGACCGGGAGCAGCCAAAAACATTCAGTACTTC	CASGPGAAKNIQYF
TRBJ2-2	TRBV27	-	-	TGTGCCAGGGCGCGTCGGGGGACCGGGGAGCTGTTTTTT	CARARRGTGELFF
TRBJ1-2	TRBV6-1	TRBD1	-	TGTGCCAGCACTGAACCTGGACAGGGGGCTGGCTACACCTTC	CASTEPGQGAGYTF
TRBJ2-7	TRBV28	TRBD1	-	TGTGCCAGCAGGACCTCCCGGGACAGTCGCTTATACGAGCAGTACTTC	CASRTSRDSRLYEQYF
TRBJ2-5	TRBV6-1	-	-	TGTGCCAGCAGTTCAGGCGTTGGGGCGGTGGAGACCCAGTACTTC	CASSSGVGAVETQYF
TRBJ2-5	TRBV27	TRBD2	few	TGTGCCAGCGGCGGGACGGGAGGGCAGCCAGAGACCCAGTACTTC	CASGGTGGQPETQYF